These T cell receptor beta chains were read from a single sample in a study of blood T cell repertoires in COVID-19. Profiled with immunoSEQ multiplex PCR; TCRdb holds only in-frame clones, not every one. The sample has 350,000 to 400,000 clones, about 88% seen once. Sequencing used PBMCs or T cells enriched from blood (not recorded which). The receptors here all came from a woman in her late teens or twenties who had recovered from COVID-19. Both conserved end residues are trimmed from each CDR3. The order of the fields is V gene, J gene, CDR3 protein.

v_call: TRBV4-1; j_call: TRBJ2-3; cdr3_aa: ASSQAQGTDTQY
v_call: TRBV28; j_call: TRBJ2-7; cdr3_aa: ASSFPSGYEQY
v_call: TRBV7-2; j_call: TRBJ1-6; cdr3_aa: ASSGGQGRYNSPLH
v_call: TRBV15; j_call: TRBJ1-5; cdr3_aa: ATSRGAQGFRQPQH
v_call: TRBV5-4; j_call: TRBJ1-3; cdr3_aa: ASSPTGGFDTIY
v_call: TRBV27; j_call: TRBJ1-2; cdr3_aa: ASGRADYAGYGYT
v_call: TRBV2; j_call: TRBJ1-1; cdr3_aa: ASGEGPNTEAF
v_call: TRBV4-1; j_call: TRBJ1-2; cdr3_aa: ASSQDYFRTGGFYGYT
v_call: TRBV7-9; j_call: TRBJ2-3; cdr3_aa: ASSLEGGGAVDTQY
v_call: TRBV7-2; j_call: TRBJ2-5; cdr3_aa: ASSLASGGFETQY
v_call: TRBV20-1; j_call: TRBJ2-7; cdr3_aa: SGAGVHEQY
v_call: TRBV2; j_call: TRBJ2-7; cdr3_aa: ASRPGTGGTYEQY
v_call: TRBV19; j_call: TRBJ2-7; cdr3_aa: ASSIGSSYEQY
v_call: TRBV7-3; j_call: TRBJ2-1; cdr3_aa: ASSLTPGQPYNEQF
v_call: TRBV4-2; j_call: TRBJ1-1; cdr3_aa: ASSQSSMNTEAF
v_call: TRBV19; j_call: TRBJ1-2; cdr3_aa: ASSMHLGTGEYVSYGYT
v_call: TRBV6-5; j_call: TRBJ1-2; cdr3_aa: ASSYTAGGGYGYT
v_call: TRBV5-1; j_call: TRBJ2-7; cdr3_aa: ASRPGPRGGKQY
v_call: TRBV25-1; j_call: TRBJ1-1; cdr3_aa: ASSAPHLVQEGTEAF
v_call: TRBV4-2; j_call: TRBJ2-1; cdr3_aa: ASSQIGQRGDNEF
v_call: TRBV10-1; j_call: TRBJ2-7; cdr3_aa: ASNRSPTGTGRDEQY
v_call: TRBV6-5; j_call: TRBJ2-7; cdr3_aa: ASTSLSGYEQY
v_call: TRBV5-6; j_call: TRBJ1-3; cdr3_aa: ASKSPSGNTIY
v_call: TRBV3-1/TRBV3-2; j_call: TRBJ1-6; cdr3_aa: ASSPNAGPGSPLH
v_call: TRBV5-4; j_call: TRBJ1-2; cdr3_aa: ASSAGQGENGYT
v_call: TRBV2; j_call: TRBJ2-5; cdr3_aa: ASNDRGNQETQY
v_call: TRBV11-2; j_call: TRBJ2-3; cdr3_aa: ASSPRWTSGGADTQY